The 24 T cell receptor beta chains listed next were all sequenced from one sample in a study of T cells in localized non-small cell lung cancer. Profiled with immunoSEQ multiplex PCR; TCRdb holds only in-frame clones, not every one. The top ten hold roughly an eighth of the sample, which has 26,000 or so clones, less than 90% seen once. Sequenced here: peripheral blood, sampled before any cancer treatment. The receptors were gathered from a female donor older than 55 with stage II squamous cell lung carcinoma.

The chain is built from TRBV7-9 and TRBJ1-4; D is unresolved. V lost 1 base, J lost 3 bases, and 9 bases lay in between. The germline V gene has CDR1 SEHNR and CDR2 FQNEAQ (reference sequence). The length of the CDR3 is 15 residues. CDR3 sequence: CASSLVGGPNEKLFF. CDR3 DNA sequence: TGTGCCAGCAGCTTAGTGGGAGGCCCTAATGAAAAACTGTTTTTT.

The chain links TRBV6-5 to TRBJ1-1; no firm D call. Trimming stripped 10 bases from V and 1 base from J, with 10 bases between. CDR1 is MNHEY and CDR2 is SVGAGI in the germline V gene. This CDR3 comprises 12 residues. The CDR3 bases are TGTGCCACCCTTAAGGGGAACACTGAAGCTTTCTTT. It encodes CATLKGNTEAFF.

J is TRBJ1-1 and V is TRBV7-9; a weak D match, TRBD1 (5 bases). V was cut by 3 bases and J by 0 bases, with 8 bases left in between. The CDR3 extends over 14 amino acids. The germline gives CDR1 SEHNR, CDR2 FQNEAQ (reference sequence). The chain's CDR3 is CASSLGGLNTEAFF. The CDR3 nucleotides read TGTGCCAGCAGCTTGGGGGGATTGAACACTGAAGCTTTCTTT.

The chain uses TRBV27 and TRBJ1-2; D remains unclear. The CDR3 length is 14 residues. Germline CDR1 MNHEY, CDR2 SMNVEV (reference sequence). V was shortened by 5 bases and J by 1 base, with 11 bases between the two germline ends. The CDR3 sequence: CASSPARFNYGYTF. The DNA of the CDR3 is TGTGCCAGCAGTCCGGCTAGGTTTAACTATGGCTACACCTTC.

V gene TRBV10-2 combines with J gene TRBJ1-4; no firm D call. Germline CDR1 WSHSY, CDR2 SAAADI. This CDR3 has 13 amino acids. Trimming left V 4 bases short and J 8 bases short, with 11 bases between. DNA for the CDR3: TGCGCCAGCAGTGGGCAGTGGAGGGAAAAACTGTTTTTT. Residues: CASSGQWREKLFF.

In the case of this clone: At one end, the junction sequence differs from germline, possibly due to a read error. The V gene is TRBV28, the J gene TRBJ1-2; D is undetermined. The CDR3 is 12 amino acids. The V gene's germline CDR1 is MDHEN and CDR2 SYDVKM. For the CDR3, the DNA is TGTGCCAGCAGTTTATCGGGCTATGACTACACCTTC. Translated, it gives CASSLSGYDYTF.

This clone was found a few times. This chain connects TRBV2 to TRBJ1-5; 8 nucleotides agree with TRBD1. V lost 7 bases and J lost 8; bases outside the gene matches: 7. The CDR3 has 13 residues. CDR1 is SNHLY, CDR2 FYNNEI, per germline. This CDR3 is CASTGQGTEPQHF. Written as DNA, the CDR3 is TGTGCCAGCACTGGACAGGGTACGGAGCCCCAGCATTTT.

J is TRBJ2-1 and V is TRBV29-1, with D tentatively TRBD2 (5 bases). The V end lost 6 bases, the J end lost 6 bases, and 12 bases lay between the germline ends. CDR1 is SQVTM and CDR2 is ANQGSEA in the germline V gene. The CDR3 totals 12 residues. The CDR3 protein is CSVVRGINEQFF. CDR3 DNA: TGCAGCGTCGTGCGAGGGATCAATGAGCAGTTCTTC.

The chain couples TRBV20-1 to TRBJ1-1; TRBD1 is a possible D gene (6 bases). The CDR3 totals 10 residues. V lost 6 bases and J lost 8, with 10 bases in between. In germline, CDR1 is DFQATT, CDR2 SNEGSKA (reference sequence). For the CDR3, the DNA is TGCAGTGCCTCAGGGGAAGAAGCTTTCTTT. Its translation is CSASGEEAFF.

The chain recombines TRBV6-5 with TRBJ1-5, with D perhaps TRBD1 (6 bases). Trimming shortened V by 5 bases and J by 0 bases, and 8 bases separated the two germline ends. The CDR3 is 14 residues long. Germline values: CDR1 MNHEY, CDR2 SVGAGI. CDR3 in amino acids: CASSTGYSNQPQHF. The CDR3 nucleotides are TGTGCCAGCAGTACAGGGTATAGCAATCAGCCCCAGCATTTT.

This sequence joins TRBV30 and TRBJ2-3, with D perhaps TRBD2 (6 bases). The CDR3 spans 13 residues. CDR1 and CDR2 (germline): GTSNPN, SVGIG (reference sequence). Trimming stripped 5 bases from V and 5 bases from J, with 14 bases between. The CDR3 DNA reads as TGTGCCTGGTCCGTGGGAGGAAGAGATACGCAGTATTTT. It encodes CAWSVGGRDTQYF.

The V gene is TRBV7-6, the J gene TRBJ2-7, with a tentative D call TRBD2 (6 bases). Germline-derived CDR1 and CDR2 are SGHVS and FNYEAQ. There are 13 residues in the CDR3. With 5 bases removed from V and 6 bases from J, the gap between germline ends came to 14 bases. The CDR3 protein is CASSTSRTVEQYF. The DNA for the CDR3 is TGTGCCAGCAGCACTAGCCGGACCGTCGAGCAGTACTTC.

The V gene is TRBV29-1, the J gene TRBJ1-1; the D is unclear. The CDR3 runs 11 residues. Deletions cut 4 bases from V and 4 bases from J, with 7 bases between. Germline values: CDR1 SQVTM, CDR2 ANQGSEA. The CDR3 sequence: CSVVKFTEAFF. The CDR3 region has the DNA TGCAGCGTTGTGAAGTTCACTGAAGCTTTCTTT.

V gene TRBV27 combines with J gene TRBJ1-3; D ambiguous. V gave up 5 bases and J gave up 0 bases, with 8 bases separating them. The CDR3 spans 14 residues. In germline, CDR1 is MNHEY, CDR2 SMNVEV (reference sequence). CDR3 region: CASSRRSSGNTIYF. The CDR3 DNA reads TGTGCCAGCAGTAGGAGGAGCTCTGGAAACACCATATATTTT.

This chain uses TRBV19 with TRBJ2-2, with D tentatively TRBD2 (6 bases). Germline values: CDR1 LNHDA, CDR2 SQIVND (reference sequence). V was shortened by 7 bases and J by 5 bases, with 11 bases between the two germline ends. This CDR3 region has 13 residues. DNA for the CDR3: TGTGCCAGTAATGGACTAAGGACCGGGGAGCTGTTTTTT. Translation gives CASNGLRTGELFF. Complete variable domain (other parts from reference TRBV19 and TRBJ2-2): DGGITQSPKYLFRKEGQNVTLSCEQNLNHDAMYWYRQDPGQGLRLIYYSQIVNDFQKGDIAEGYSVSREKKESFPLTVTSAQKNPTAFYLCASNGLRTGELFFGEGSRLTVL.

This clone was observed a handful of times. J is TRBJ2-7 and V is TRBV7-6; the match to TRBD1 covers 8 bases. With 2 bases clipped from V and 2 bases from J, the junction kept 5 bases outside the gene matches. The length of the CDR3 is 15 residues. Germline values: CDR1 SGHVS, CDR2 FNYEAQ. The CDR3 reads CASSLRGQGTYEQYF. The CDR3 bases are TGTGCCAGCAGCTTACGTGGACAGGGAACCTACGAGCAGTACTTC. Using reference TRBV7-6 and TRBJ2-7 for the parts outside the CDR3, the full variable domain is GAGVSQSPRYKVTKRGQDVALRCDPISGHVSLYWYRQALGQGPEFLTYFNYEAQQDKSGLPNDRFSAERPEGSISTLTIQRTEQRDSAMYRCASSLRGQGTYEQYFGPGTRLTVT.

This clone appeared a few times. The J gene is TRBJ1-1, the V gene TRBV6-1; possible D gene TRBD1, 5 bases. Trimming stripped 7 bases from V and 3 bases from J, with 9 bases between. The germline gives CDR1 MNHNS, CDR2 SASEGT. The CDR3 covers 12 residues. The CDR3 nucleotides read TGTGCCAGCAATAGGGGTGACACTGAAGCTTTCTTT. As protein: CASNRGDTEAFF.

The CDR3 region is CASSFPPGRLNTEAFF. The CDR3 bases are TGTGCCAGCAGCTTCCCGCCCGGAAGATTGAACACTGAAGCTTTCTTT. The chain employs TRBV7-2 and TRBJ1-1; D gene uncertain. Trimming removed 3 bases at V and 0 bases at J, with 14 bases between. The CDR3 spans 16 residues. Per the germline V gene, CDR1 is SGHTA and CDR2 is FQGNSA.

The gene calls are TRBV23-1 and TRBJ1-1, with D possibly being TRBD1 (6 bases). TRBV23-1 is an ORF for which the function is uncertain. V was pared by 3 bases and J by 2 bases, with 16 bases between. There are 16 residues in the CDR3. In DNA form, the CDR3 reads TGCGCCAGCAGTCACCCGCGGGACACCATCAACACTGAAGCTTTCTTT. This codes for CASSHPRDTINTEAFF.

V gene TRBV18 combines with J gene TRBJ2-1, with D unresolved. Looked up from germline, CDR1 is KGHSH and CDR2 is LQKENI. The CDR3 consists of 17 residues. Deletions cut 0 bases from V and 0 bases from J, with 12 bases between. CDR3 in amino acids: CASSPPIGTSSYNEQFF. The CDR3 bases are TGTGCCAGCTCACCACCGATCGGCACAAGCTCCTACAATGAGCAGTTCTTC.

The chain recombines TRBV27 with TRBJ1-2; TRBD1 matches 9 bases. The V gene's germline CDR1 is MNHEY and CDR2 SMNVEV (reference sequence). This CDR3 spans 16 amino acids. V gave up 0 bases and J gave up 4 bases; unmatched junction bases: 6. CDR3 residues: CASSLSGQGIGYGYTF. CDR3 coding DNA: TGTGCCAGCAGTTTATCGGGACAGGGAATTGGCTATGGCTACACCTTC.

The chain couples TRBV7-2 to TRBJ2-5, with D perhaps TRBD1 (6 bases). Germline lookup yields CDR1 SGHTA and CDR2 FQGNSA. The germline V and J ends were trimmed by 5 bases and 3 bases, with 16 bases remaining between them. This CDR3 has 15 residues. The CDR3 region has the DNA TGTGCCAGCAGCCGGCGTGGGGGCGCGGAAGAGACCCAGTACTTC. Residues: CASSRRGGAEETQYF. Complete variable domain (other parts from reference TRBV7-2 and TRBJ2-5): GAGVSQSPSNKVTEKGKDVELRCDPISGHTALYWYRQSLGQGLEFLIYFQGNSAPDKSGLPSDRFSAERTGGSVSTLTIQRTQQEDSAVYLCASSRRGGAEETQYFGPGTRLLVL.

The V call is TRBV5-8, the J call TRBJ1-4; D unclear. The CDR3 consists of 15 residues. The V end lost 1 base, the J end lost 0 bases, and 7 bases lay between the germline ends. Germline V CDR1 and CDR2: SGHTS, YDEGEE. As DNA, the CDR3 is TGTGCCAGCAGCTTGTTTTTAGCAACTAATGAAAAACTGTTTTTT. It codes for CASSLFLATNEKLFF.

The J gene is TRBJ1-4, the V gene TRBV7-8; tentatively, D is TRBD1 (5 bases). The CDR3 runs to 15 residues. Germline CDR1 SGHVS, CDR2 FQNEAQ. V shed 5 bases and J shed 0 bases, with 10 bases lying between them. The CDR3 is CASSLRQTTNEKLFF. CDR3 DNA sequence: TGTGCCAGCAGCCTAAGACAGACAACTAATGAAAAACTGTTTTTT.